These 9 T cell receptor beta chains originate from one sample sequenced in a study of radiotherapy plus CTLA-4 blockade in lung cancer. Sequenced by immunoSEQ multiplex PCR; TCRdb stores in-frame clones only, minus some. This table has 75,000 to 100,000 clones, about 81% appearing once. Specimen: peripheral blood, collected from a patient treated with radiotherapy plus ipilimumab. Receptors originate from a human donor with non-small cell lung cancer who had a partial response to radiotherapy plus ipilimumab.

The chain is built from TRBV6-5 and TRBJ2-1, with 10 bases matching TRBD2. Germline CDR1 MNHEY, CDR2 SVGAGI. The CDR3 runs to 13 residues. V lost 7 bases and J lost 8; bases outside the gene matches: 5. The CDR3 region has the DNA TGTGCCAGCACTCCTAGCGGGAGATATGAGCAGTTCTTC. This gives the protein CASTPSGRYEQFF.

The chain is built from TRBV28 and TRBJ2-5, with a weak D call TRBD2 (6 bases). CDR1 is MDHEN, CDR2 SYDVKM, per germline. The CDR3 spans 13 residues. V gave up 5 bases and J gave up 2 bases, with 9 bases separating them. CDR3 in amino acids: CASSGGGQETQYF. In nucleotides, the CDR3 is TGTGCCAGCAGTGGGGGAGGACAAGAGACCCAGTACTTC.

With regard to this clone: One end of the junction does not line up with germline, which may come from a read error. The CDR3 spells CSAPGANVLTF. Written as DNA, the CDR3 is TGCAGTGCACCTGGGGCCAACGTCCTGACTTTT. The chain is built from TRBV20-1 and TRBJ2-6, with a weak D call TRBD1 (5 bases). The CDR3 loop spans 11 amino acids. Germline CDR1 and CDR2: DFQATT and SNEGSKA (reference sequence).

CDR3 DNA: TGTGCCAGCAGTTTACGGGGTAGAATTGATCAGCCCCAGCATTTT. This sequence encodes CASSLRGRIDQPQHF. The chain employs TRBV28 and TRBJ1-5; D uncertain. Deletions cut 2 bases from V and 5 bases from J, with 13 bases between. The CDR3 length is 15 residues. Germline V gives CDR1 MDHEN, CDR2 SYDVKM. Filled out from reference TRBV28 and TRBJ1-5, the complete variable domain reads DVKVTQSSRYLVKRTGEKVFLECVQDMDHENMFWYRQDPGLGLRLIYFSYDVKMKEKGDIPEGYSVSREKKERFSLILESASTNQTSMYLCASSLRGRIDQPQHFGDGTRLSIL.

The J gene is TRBJ1-1, the V gene TRBV7-2; 7 bases are a match to TRBD1. The CDR3 contains 13 residues. Germline V CDR1 and CDR2: SGHTA, FQGNSA. With V trimmed by 4 bases and J by 7 bases, 6 bases remained unmatched. CDR3 amino acids: CASSSTGTVEAFF. The CDR3, as DNA: TGTGCCAGCAGCTCCACGGGGACAGTTGAAGCTTTCTTT.

The chain couples TRBV4-1 to TRBJ2-2, with 8 positions matching TRBD2. This CDR3 has 17 amino acids. Per germline, CDR1 MGHRA and CDR2 YSYEKL. With 2 bases clipped from V and 2 bases from J, the junction kept 7 bases outside the gene matches. Written as DNA, the CDR3 is TGCGCCAGCAGCCAAAAGGTAGCGGGGATTAACACCGGGGAGCTGTTTTTT. Translation: CASSQKVAGINTGELFF.

This clone was counted between two and nine times. V usage is TRBV10-3 and J usage is TRBJ2-5; perhaps TRBD2 as D (6 bases). CDR3 length: 13 residues. Germline CDR1 reads ENHRY; CDR2 reads SYGVKD. V was pared by 4 bases and J by 7 bases, with 13 bases between. CDR3 bases: TGTGCCATCAGTGGTGGTGGTAGCGGGACCCAGTACTTC. It specifies CAISGGGSGTQYF.

The genes are TRBV28 and TRBJ2-7, with 8 bases identical to TRBD1. The CDR3 extends over 15 amino acids. V lost 6 bases and J lost 4; bases outside the gene matches: 11. Germline V lookup: CDR1 MDHEN, CDR2 SYDVKM. For the CDR3, the DNA is TGTGCCAGCAGGAACTCAGGGGGCGGTAGTTACGAGCAGTACTTC. Translation: CASRNSGGGSYEQYF.

This clone has only one observation. CDR3 nucleotide sequence: TGCGCCAGCAGCCAAGACAGGGTAGCCAAAAACATTCAGTACTTC. It yields the protein CASSQDRVAKNIQYF. The chain links TRBV4-1 to TRBJ2-4; TRBD1 is a possible D gene (5 bases). V was cut by 0 bases and J by 0 bases, with 6 bases left in between. The CDR3 loop spans 15 amino acids. CDR1 MGHRA and CDR2 YSYEKL come from the germline V gene.